This TCR beta chain was identified in a study of T-cell reconstitution after alpha-beta-depleted transplantation in children. A library of TCRbeta sequences, prepared with unique molecular identifiers, was generated. One entry per CDR3 protein, called by TCRdb with MiXCR from the PCR reads. The table shows about 610,000 distinct CDR3 sequences, with about 10% occurring only once. Trimming shortened V by 5 bases and J by 6 bases, and 16 bases separated the two germline ends. The CDR3 consists of 14 residues. CDR1 and CDR2 (germline): SGHTA, FQGTGA. This clonotype appeared a few times. The sequence derives from a human donor who donated a stem cell graft to a child with acute myeloid leukemia. The chain couples TRBV7-3 to TRBJ1-1; perhaps TRBD1 as D (5 bases). The sample in question was PBMCs from the stem cell graft donor, obtained from the stem cell graft. CDR3 region: CASSMRGGAAEAFF. The CDR3 DNA is TGTGCCAGCAGCATGAGGGGTGGTGCCGCTGAAGCTTTCTTT. Complete variable domain (other parts from reference TRBV7-3 and TRBJ1-1): GAGVSQTPSNKVTEKGKYVELRCDPISGHTALYWYRQSLGQGPEFLIYFQGTGAADDSGLPNDRFFAVRPEGSVSTLKIQRTERGDSAVYLCASSMRGGAAEAFFGQGTRLTVV.